Listed here are 22 T cell receptor beta chains from one sample, sequenced in a study of blood T cell repertoires in COVID-19. Only in-frame clones appear in the TCRdb table, and some are missing; sequencing was by immunoSEQ multiplex PCR. The sample lists around 200,000 clones, around nine tenths occurring once. Material: PBMCs or T cells enriched from blood (not recorded which). The receptor set was obtained from a woman in her 30s who had been exposed to COVID-19.

The rearrangement uses TRBV12-3 or TRBV12-4 and TRBJ1-5; D remains unclear. CDR3 length: 13 amino acids. Trimming removed 5 bases at V and 5 bases at J, with 10 bases between. CDR3 residues: CASSPEVDQPQHF. CDR3 bases: TGTGCCAGCAGTCCCGAGGTGGATCAGCCCCAGCATTTT.

To note about this clone: Distinct nucleotide sequences in the sample also encode this CDR3. V is TRBV19 and J is TRBJ1-5; possibly TRBD1 for D (5 bases). This CDR3 is 14 amino acids long. Per germline, CDR1 LNHDA and CDR2 SQIVND (reference sequence). The V and J ends lost 3 bases and 5 bases respectively, with 11 bases between them. The CDR3 DNA reads TGTGCCAGTAGTATTGGGAGGGGATATCAGCCCCAGCATTTT. Translating gives CASSIGRGYQPQHF.

The J gene is TRBJ1-3, the V gene TRBV20-1; D is uncertain. The ends were cut back, 3 bases at V and 0 bases at J, with 12 bases in the middle. The CDR3 is made up of 15 amino acids. Germline loops: CDR1 DFQATT, CDR2 SNEGSKA (reference sequence). The CDR3 sequence: CSASAQQNSGNTIYF. In DNA form, the CDR3 reads TGCAGTGCTAGTGCACAGCAAAACTCTGGAAACACCATATATTTT.

This clone has at least ten counts. This chain links TRBV19 with TRBJ1-2, with TRBD1 matching 11 bases. CDR3 size: 15 residues. After removal of 5 bases from V and 6 bases from J, the junction contained 8 bases not matched to a gene. CDR1 and CDR2 (germline): LNHDA, SQIVND (reference sequence). The CDR3, as DNA: TGTGCCAGTAGTTCATCCGCGGACAGGGGGCATGGCTACACCTTC. Translated: CASSSSADRGHGYTF.

The chain couples TRBV6-1 to TRBJ1-5; D is undetermined. The V and J ends lost 3 bases and 7 bases respectively, with 13 bases between them. The germline CDR1 and CDR2 sequences are MNHNS and SASEGT. This CDR3 contains 14 residues. CDR3 nucleotides: TGTGCCAGCAGTGACCTTGGGTCTAGCCAGCCCCAGCATTTT. It translates to CASSDLGSSQPQHF.

This rearrangement joins TRBV9 to TRBJ1-3; perhaps TRBD1 as D (5 bases). The germline V and J ends were trimmed by 3 bases and 0 bases, with 10 bases remaining between them. From germline, CDR1 is SGDLS and CDR2 YYNGEE. The CDR3 loop spans 15 amino acids. Here the CDR3 reads CASSGGVSSGNTIYF. CDR3 nucleotides: TGTGCCAGCAGCGGGGGGGTTTCCTCTGGAAACACCATATATTTT.

The chain employs TRBV24-1 and TRBJ2-7; a weak D match, TRBD2 (6 bases). V dropped 5 bases and J dropped 0 bases, with 22 bases sitting between them. The CDR3 sequence is 18 residues long. Germline CDR1 and CDR2: KGHDR and SFDVKD. The CDR3 DNA reads as TGTGCCACCAGTGGTGGGGAGGCGGAGGGAAGGAGCTCCTACGAGCAGTACTTC. It codes for CATSGGEAEGRSSYEQYF.

The chain employs TRBV2 and TRBJ1-2, with D tentatively TRBD1 (5 bases). Per the germline V gene, CDR1 is SNHLY and CDR2 is FYNNEI. The V gene lost 10 bases and the J gene lost 8 bases, with 17 bases spanning the gap. The CDR3 extends over 12 amino acids. CDR3 amino acids: CATGRGTGGYTF. CDR3 bases: TGTGCCACCGGACGGGGGACCGGGGGCTACACCTTC.

V is TRBV6-6 and J is TRBJ2-7; TRBD1 aligns across 7 bases. Germline V gene data show CDR1 as MNHNY and CDR2 as SVGAGI (reference sequence). The CDR3 totals 15 residues. Trimming at V came to 7 bases and at J to 0 bases, leaving 9 bases not matched to a gene. The CDR3 DNA follows: TGTGCCAGCAAGGAACTCGGGACAGTCTCCTACGAGCAGTACTTC. As protein: CASKELGTVSYEQYF.

J is TRBJ1-5 and V is TRBV2; the match to TRBD1 covers 10 bases. Germline assignment: CDR1 SNHLY and CDR2 FYNNEI. The CDR3 has 15 residues. The J segment lost 4 bases and the V segment lost 7 bases, leaving 7 bases of the junction unmatched. CDR3 in DNA: TGTGCCAGCAATACCGGGACAGGGGTTAATCAGCCCCAGCATTTT. It codes for CASNTGTGVNQPQHF.

J is TRBJ1-5 and V is TRBV19; 7 bases match TRBD1. The length of the CDR3 is 13 residues. Germline V gene lookup returns CDR1 LNHDA and CDR2 SQIVND (reference sequence). The V and J ends lost 5 bases and 5 bases, in that order; junction bases with no gene match: 3. The CDR3 DNA reads TGTGCCAGTAGTGAGACAGGGTATCAGCCCCAGCATTTT. Its protein product is CASSETGYQPQHF.

The chain employs TRBV5-1 and TRBJ1-2; TRBD1 agrees at 10 bases. CDR1 is SGHRS and CDR2 is YFSETQ in the germline V gene. J was trimmed by 7 bases and V by 4 bases; bases with no gene match: 7. The CDR3 is 14 amino acids. CDR3 in DNA: TGCGCCAGCAGCCAATCGGACAGGGGGACTGGCTACACCTTC. Residues: CASSQSDRGTGYTF.

The rearrangement uses TRBV7-2 and TRBJ2-3; tentative D call: TRBD2 (6 bases). Trimming left V 3 bases short and J 5 bases short, with 9 bases between. Germline V gene data show CDR1 as SGHTA and CDR2 as FQGNSA. CDR3 size: 13 residues. Written as DNA, the CDR3 is TGTGCCAGCAGCTTCACCGGGGGAGATACGCAGTATTTT. Its protein is CASSFTGGDTQYF. Variable domain in full (rest from reference TRBV7-2 and TRBJ2-3): GAGVSQSPSNKVTEKGKDVELRCDPISGHTALYWYRQSLGQGLEFLIYFQGNSAPDKSGLPSDRFSAERTGGSVSTLTIQRTQQEDSAVYLCASSFTGGDTQYFGPGTRLTVL.

V gene TRBV10-3 combines with J gene TRBJ1-2; no clear D. The ends were cut back, 3 bases at V and 4 bases at J, with 9 bases in the middle. CDR3 length equals 13 residues. From germline, CDR1 is ENHRY and CDR2 SYGVKD. CDR3 loop: CAISDAGSYGYTF. CDR3 in DNA: TGTGCCATCAGTGACGCGGGGTCCTATGGCTACACCTTC.

This clone was observed a single time. This chain connects TRBV5-1 to TRBJ2-2; weak D call: TRBD2 (7 bases). This CDR3 spans 14 amino acids. V lost 4 bases to trimming and J lost 7 bases, with 14 bases between them. Looked up from germline, CDR1 is SGHRS and CDR2 is YFSETQ. The CDR3 sequence: CASSPAGASGELFF. The CDR3 coding sequence is TGCGCCAGCAGCCCGGCGGGGGCGAGCGGGGAGCTGTTTTTT.

This chain uses TRBV2 with TRBJ2-7; 11 positions match TRBD2. CDR3 size: 15 residues. Per the germline V gene, CDR1 is SNHLY and CDR2 is FYNNEI. With 7 bases clipped from V and 6 bases from J, the junction kept 11 bases outside the gene matches. CDR3 DNA sequence: TGTGCCAGCACCCCTGTAGCGGGGGGGCTAACCGAGCAGTACTTC. This sequence encodes CASTPVAGGLTEQYF.

This chain uses TRBV12-3 or TRBV12-4 with TRBJ2-4; 9 positions agree with TRBD1. The CDR3 is 13 amino acids. Germline trimming cut 5 bases from V and 7 bases from J; bases unmatched to any gene: 3. CDR3 residues: CASSQQGANIQYF. The CDR3 DNA reads as TGTGCCAGCAGTCAACAGGGGGCGAACATTCAGTACTTC.

This rearrangement joins TRBV7-9 to TRBJ2-5; tentatively, D is TRBD2 (6 bases). The CDR3 loop spans 14 amino acids. V was shortened by 1 base and J by 10 bases, with 16 bases between the two germline ends. Per the germline V gene, CDR1 is SEHNR and CDR2 is FQNEAQ (reference sequence). The CDR3 DNA sequence: TGTGCCAGCAGCTTAGTGTGGAGGGTCCGGGACCAGTACTTC. It encodes CASSLVWRVRDQYF. Looking up the rest from reference TRBV7-9 and TRBJ2-5 gives the full variable domain: DTGVSQNPRHKITKRGQNVTFRCDPISEHNRLYWYRQTLGQGPEFLTYFQNEAQLEKSRLLSDRFSAERPKGSFSTLEIQRTEQGDSAMYLCASSLVWRVRDQYFGPGTRLLVL.

This clone has a single count. The chain uses TRBV11-3 and TRBJ1-2, with 9 bases identical to TRBD1. This CDR3 contains 19 residues. Germline values: CDR1 SGHNT, CDR2 YENEEA. After removal of 5 bases from V and 1 base from J, the junction contained 17 bases not matched to a gene. The CDR3 coding sequence is TGTGCCAGCAGCCCCCATGGGACAGGGATTTACCTGATTAACTATGGCTACACCTTC. Residues: CASSPHGTGIYLINYGYTF.

The chain links TRBV29-1 to TRBJ1-2, with a possible D match to TRBD1 (5 bases). V was cut by 7 bases and J by 4 bases, with 19 bases left in between. This CDR3 contains 14 residues. Germline V gives CDR1 SQVTM, CDR2 ANQGSEA. CDR3 sequence: CSALTDKIPYGYTF. CDR3 nucleotide sequence: TGCAGCGCCCTGACGGACAAGATCCCCTATGGCTACACCTTC.

This chain uses TRBV6-5 with TRBJ1-5; D is undetermined. The germline V gene has CDR1 MNHEY and CDR2 SVGAGI. The CDR3 covers 15 residues. The V end was cut by 5 bases, the J end by 0 bases, with 11 bases between. CDR3 residues: CASSIQFLSNQPQHF. CDR3 coding DNA: TGTGCCAGCAGTATTCAGTTTCTTAGCAATCAGCCCCAGCATTTT.

The chain links TRBV5-6 to TRBJ2-1; D is unclear. CDR1 is SGHDT and CDR2 is YYEEEE in the germline V gene. V was clipped by 4 bases and J by 8 bases, with 10 bases between them. There are 12 residues in the CDR3. The chain's CDR3 is CASSLSTHEQFF. The CDR3 DNA sequence: TGTGCCAGCAGCCTTTCCACTCATGAGCAGTTCTTC. Full variable domain (rest looked up from reference TRBV5-6 and TRBJ2-1): DAGVTQSPTHLIKTRGQQVTLRCSPKSGHDTVSWYQQALGQGPQFIFQYYEEEERQRGNFPDRFSGHQFPNYSSELNVNALLLGDSALYLCASSLSTHEQFFGPGTRLTVL.